These 12 T cell receptor beta chains were all obtained from the same sample, sequenced in a study of T cells in Graves' hyperthyroidism and ophthalmopathy. Using RNA transcripts as the source, TCR beta CDR3 regions were amplified. The HTBI primer set served for first-round RT-PCR of the TCR CDR3. TCRdb re-called the multiplex PCR reads with MiXCR, one entry per CDR3 protein. The sample includes hundreds of thousands of distinct CDR3 sequences, roughly 37% of them seen just once. The sample comprised blood. Receptors originate from a man between 18 and 35 years old with Graves' hyperthyroidism.

Comment on this clonotype: One junction end does not reproduce the germline sequence, and a read error may be involved. This chain links TRBV7-3 with TRBJ1-3; D is uncertain. Germline V gene data show CDR1 as SGHTA and CDR2 as FQGTGA. The CDR3 has 12 residues. The CDR3 protein is CAGSLIGNTIYF. CDR3 in DNA: TGTGCCGGCAGCTTAATCGGAAACACCATATATTTT.

This clonotype has at least ten counts. The genes are TRBV19 and TRBJ1-6; D gene unclear. The CDR3 runs 13 residues. From germline, CDR1 is LNHDA and CDR2 SQIVND (reference sequence). The germline V and J ends were trimmed by 5 bases and 12 bases, with 14 bases remaining between them. CDR3 sequence (DNA): TGTGCCAGTAGTTCGAGGACGGGCGGACCCCTCCACTTT. It codes for CASSSRTGGPLHF.

This clonotype was found many times. This chain uses TRBV12-3 or TRBV12-4 with TRBJ1-5; the D gene is possibly TRBD1 (5 bases). This CDR3 region has 13 residues. The V gene lost 6 bases and the J gene lost 6 bases, with 12 bases spanning the gap. The CDR3 reads CASSGTGAQPQHF. The CDR3, as DNA: TGTGCCAGCAGCGGGACCGGTGCTCAGCCCCAGCATTTT.

V is TRBV7-8 and J is TRBJ1-5, with D hard to call. This CDR3 is built from 15 residues. Trimming cost V 8 bases and J 3 bases, with 17 bases left between them. Germline V gene data show CDR1 as SGHVS and CDR2 as FQNEAQ. CDR3 amino acids: CASGPRPGDNQPQHF. The CDR3, as DNA: TGTGCCAGCGGCCCCCGCCCCGGGGACAATCAGCCCCAGCATTTT.

This clonotype was detected ten times or more. J is TRBJ2-5 and V is TRBV29-1, with D maybe TRBD1 (5 bases). The CDR3 totals 15 residues. V dropped 7 bases and J dropped 4 bases, with 22 bases sitting between them. CDR1 SQVTM and CDR2 ANQGSEA come from the germline V gene. The CDR3 reads CSASNRRVVRETQYF. CDR3 nucleotides: TGCAGCGCCTCGAACCGCAGGGTGGTGCGAGAGACCCAGTACTTC.

This chain connects TRBV20-1 to TRBJ2-2; D might be TRBD2 (6 bases). Trimming cost V 0 bases and J 4 bases, with 12 bases left between them. Per the germline V gene, CDR1 is DFQATT and CDR2 is SNEGSKA (reference sequence). This CDR3 has 15 residues. The CDR3 loop reads CSARDTRRATGELFF. The CDR3 DNA reads as TGCAGTGCTAGAGATACCCGGAGGGCCACCGGGGAGCTGTTTTTT.

As for this clonotype: One base away lies a much larger clone, so this may be a sequencing read error. V usage is TRBV20-1 and J usage is TRBJ2-5; the D gene is possibly TRBD2 (6 bases). This CDR3 region has 14 residues. CDR1 DFQATT and CDR2 SNEGSKA come from the germline V gene (reference sequence). The CDR3 DNA reads TGCAGTGCTAGGGTTCCTAGCGTTCAAGAGGCCCAGTACTTC. Translating it yields CSARVPSVQEAQYF.

This chain connects TRBV9 to TRBJ2-2; the D gene could be TRBD1 or TRBD2 (5 bases each). This CDR3 contains 15 residues. Germline CDR1 SGDLS, CDR2 YYNGEE. The V gene lost 3 bases and the J gene lost 2 bases, with 11 bases spanning the gap. DNA for the CDR3: TGTGCCAGCAGCGGAGGGGCTGTTAACACCGGGGAGCTGTTTTTT. It yields the protein CASSGGAVNTGELFF. The full variable domain, in which reference TRBV9 and TRBJ2-2 provide the parts outside the CDR3, is DSGVTQTPKHLITATGQRVTLRCSPRSGDLSVYWYQQSLDQGLQFLIQYYNGEERAKGNILERFSAQQFPDLHSELNLSSLELGDSALYFCASSGGAVNTGELFFGEGSRLTVL.

This clonotype was seen a handful of times. The J gene is TRBJ1-1, the V gene TRBV9, with 10 positions matching TRBD1. Trimming removed 0 bases from V and 5 bases from J; junction bases left unmatched: 7. CDR3 length: 16 amino acids. Germline assignment: CDR1 SGDLS and CDR2 YYNGEE. The DNA for the CDR3 is TGTGCCAGCAGCGTAGGGACAGGGGGGAGAAGGACTGAAGCTTTCTTT. As protein: CASSVGTGGRRTEAFF.

This clonotype was observed at least ten times. The chain uses TRBV15 and TRBJ1-1, with TRBD1 matching 9 bases. Germline V gene sequence: CDR1 LNHNV, CDR2 YYDKDF (reference sequence). V lost 3 bases and J lost 5; bases outside the gene matches: 4. The CDR3 length is 14 residues. The CDR3 DNA follows: TGTGCCACCAGCAGCCCGACAGGGGGGACTGAAGCTTTCTTT. Translating it yields CATSSPTGGTEAFF.

The J gene is TRBJ1-2, the V gene TRBV2; the match to TRBD1 covers 8 bases. In germline, CDR1 is SNHLY, CDR2 FYNNEI. The V gene end was trimmed by 0 bases and the J gene end by 4 bases; junction bases not matched to a gene: 4. This CDR3 spans 15 amino acids. The CDR3 reads CASSEAGTGTYGYTF. The CDR3 nucleotides are TGTGCCAGCAGTGAAGCGGGGACAGGAACCTATGGCTACACCTTC.

The table lists this clonotype with a few counts. The chain carries TRBV7-2 and TRBJ2-2, with D unclear. Germline V gives CDR1 SGHTA, CDR2 FQGNSA. CDR3 length: 14 residues. Trimming cost V 2 bases and J 5 bases, with 9 bases left between them. The DNA for the CDR3 is TGTGCCAGCAGCTTATTTACGGAAACCGGGGAGCTGTTTTTT. Its translation: CASSLFTETGELFF.